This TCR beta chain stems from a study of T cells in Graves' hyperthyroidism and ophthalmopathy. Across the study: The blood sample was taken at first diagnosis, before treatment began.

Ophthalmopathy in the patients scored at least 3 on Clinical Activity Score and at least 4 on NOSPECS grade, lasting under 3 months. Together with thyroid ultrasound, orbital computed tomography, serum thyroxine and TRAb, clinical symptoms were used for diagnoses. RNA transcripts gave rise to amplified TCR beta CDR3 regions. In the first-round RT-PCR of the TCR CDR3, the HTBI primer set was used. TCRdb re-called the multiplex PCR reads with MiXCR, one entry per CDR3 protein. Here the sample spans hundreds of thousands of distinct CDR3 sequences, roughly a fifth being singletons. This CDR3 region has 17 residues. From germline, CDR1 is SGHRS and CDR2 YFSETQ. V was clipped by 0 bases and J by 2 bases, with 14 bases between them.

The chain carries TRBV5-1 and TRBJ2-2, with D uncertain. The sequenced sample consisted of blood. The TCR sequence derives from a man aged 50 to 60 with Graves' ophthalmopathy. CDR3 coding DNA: TGCGCCAGCAGCTTGGGGATAAGGGCCCGCAACACCGGGGAGCTGTTTTTT. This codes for CASSLGIRARNTGELFF.